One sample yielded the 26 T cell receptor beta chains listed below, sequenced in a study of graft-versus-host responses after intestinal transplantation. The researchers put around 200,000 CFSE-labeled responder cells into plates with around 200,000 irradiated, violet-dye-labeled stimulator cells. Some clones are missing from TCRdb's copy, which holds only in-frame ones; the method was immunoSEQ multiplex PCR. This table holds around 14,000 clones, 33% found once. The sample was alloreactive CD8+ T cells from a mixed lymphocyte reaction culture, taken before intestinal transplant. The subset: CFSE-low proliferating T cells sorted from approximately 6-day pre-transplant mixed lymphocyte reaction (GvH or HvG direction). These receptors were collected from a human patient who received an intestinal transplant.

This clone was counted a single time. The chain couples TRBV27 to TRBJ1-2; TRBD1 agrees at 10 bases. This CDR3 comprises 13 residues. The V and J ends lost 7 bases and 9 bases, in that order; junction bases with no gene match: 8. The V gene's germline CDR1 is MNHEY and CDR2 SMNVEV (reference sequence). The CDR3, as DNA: TGTGCCAGCAAAAGACAGGGGGCGCCTCGCTACACCTTC. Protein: CASKRQGAPRYTF.

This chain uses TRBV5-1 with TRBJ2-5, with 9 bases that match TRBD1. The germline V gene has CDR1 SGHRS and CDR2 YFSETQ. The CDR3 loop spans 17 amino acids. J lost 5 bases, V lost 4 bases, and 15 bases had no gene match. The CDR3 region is CASSRVPGQGQRETQYF. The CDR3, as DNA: TGCGCCAGCAGCAGGGTCCCGGGACAGGGCCAGCGGGAGACCCAGTACTTC.

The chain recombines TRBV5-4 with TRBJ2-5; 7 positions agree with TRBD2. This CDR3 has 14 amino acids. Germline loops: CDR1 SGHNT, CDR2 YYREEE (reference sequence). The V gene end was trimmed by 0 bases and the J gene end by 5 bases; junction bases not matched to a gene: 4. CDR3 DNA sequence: TGTGCCAGCAGCTTGGCCGGACTAGTCGAGACCCAGTACTTC. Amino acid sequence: CASSLAGLVETQYF.

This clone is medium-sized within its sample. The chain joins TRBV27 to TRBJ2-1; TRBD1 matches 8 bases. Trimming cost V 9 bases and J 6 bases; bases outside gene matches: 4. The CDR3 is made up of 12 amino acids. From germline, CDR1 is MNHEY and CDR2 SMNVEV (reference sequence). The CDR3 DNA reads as TGTGCCAGTTCACAGGGGGTCAATGAGCAGTTCTTC. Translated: CASSQGVNEQFF.

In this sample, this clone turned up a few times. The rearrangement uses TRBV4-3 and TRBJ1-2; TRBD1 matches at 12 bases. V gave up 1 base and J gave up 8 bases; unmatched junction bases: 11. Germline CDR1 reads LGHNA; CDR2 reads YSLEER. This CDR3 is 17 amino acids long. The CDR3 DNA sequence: TGCGCCAGCAGCCAAGGTGGGACAGGGGGCGCGACGCGGGGCTACACCTTC. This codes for CASSQGGTGGATRGYTF.

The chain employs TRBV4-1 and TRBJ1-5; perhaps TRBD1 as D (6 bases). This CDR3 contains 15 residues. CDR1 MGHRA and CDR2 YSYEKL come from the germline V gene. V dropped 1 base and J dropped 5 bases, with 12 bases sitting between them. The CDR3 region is CASSQGEGGDQPQHF. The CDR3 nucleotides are TGCGCCAGCAGCCAAGGTGAAGGGGGAGATCAGCCCCAGCATTTT.

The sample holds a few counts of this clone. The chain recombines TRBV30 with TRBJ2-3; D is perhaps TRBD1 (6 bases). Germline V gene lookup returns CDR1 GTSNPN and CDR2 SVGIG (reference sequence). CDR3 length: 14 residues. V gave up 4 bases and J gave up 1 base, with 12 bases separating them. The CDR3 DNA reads TGTGCCTGGACAATGACAGGAGGCACAGATACGCAGTATTTT. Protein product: CAWTMTGGTDTQYF.

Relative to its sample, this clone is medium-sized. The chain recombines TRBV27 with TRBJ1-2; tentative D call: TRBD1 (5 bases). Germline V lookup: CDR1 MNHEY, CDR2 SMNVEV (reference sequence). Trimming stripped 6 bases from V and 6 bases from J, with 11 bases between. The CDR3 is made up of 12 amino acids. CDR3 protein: CASRGGFNGYTF. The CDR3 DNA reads TGTGCCAGCAGGGGGGGTTTCAATGGCTACACCTTC.

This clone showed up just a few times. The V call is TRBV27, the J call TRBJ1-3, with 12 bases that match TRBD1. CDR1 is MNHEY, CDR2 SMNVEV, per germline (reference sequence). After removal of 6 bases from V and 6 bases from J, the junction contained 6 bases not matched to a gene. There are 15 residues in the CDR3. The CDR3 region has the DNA TGTGCCAGCAGCCTAGGGACAGGGGGCCAAAACACCATATATTTT. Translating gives CASSLGTGGQNTIYF.

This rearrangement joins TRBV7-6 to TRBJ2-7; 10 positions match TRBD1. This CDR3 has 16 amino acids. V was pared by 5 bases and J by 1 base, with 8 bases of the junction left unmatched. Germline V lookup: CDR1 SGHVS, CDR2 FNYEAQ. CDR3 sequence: CASSPGQGMASYEQYF. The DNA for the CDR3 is TGTGCCAGCAGCCCGGGACAGGGGATGGCATCCTACGAGCAGTACTTC. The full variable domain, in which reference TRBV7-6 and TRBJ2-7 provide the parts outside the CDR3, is GAGVSQSPRYKVTKRGQDVALRCDPISGHVSLYWYRQALGQGPEFLTYFNYEAQQDKSGLPNDRFSAERPEGSISTLTIQRTEQRDSAMYRCASSPGQGMASYEQYFGPGTRLTVT.

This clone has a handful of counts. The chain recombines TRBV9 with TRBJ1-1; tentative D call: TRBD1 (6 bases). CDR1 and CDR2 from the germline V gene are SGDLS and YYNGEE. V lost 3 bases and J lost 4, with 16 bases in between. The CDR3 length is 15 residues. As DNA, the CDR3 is TGTGCCAGCAGCGGCCCGGGGCAGGGGAGCACTGAAGCTTTCTTT. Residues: CASSGPGQGSTEAFF.

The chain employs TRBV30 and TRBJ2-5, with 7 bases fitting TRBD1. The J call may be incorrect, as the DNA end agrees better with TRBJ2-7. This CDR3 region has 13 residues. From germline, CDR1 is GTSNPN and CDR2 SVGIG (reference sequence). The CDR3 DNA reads TGTGCCTGGAGCACAATACAGGGGTACGAGCAGTACTTC. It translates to CAWSTIQGYEQYF.

Here the CDR3 DNA reads TGCGCCAGCAGCCATCAGGTACAGAGTGAAGCTTTCTTT. Its protein is CASSHQVQSEAFF. This chain connects TRBV23-1 to TRBJ1-1; no reliable D call. TRBV23-1 is given ORF status, its function remaining uncertain. Trimming pared 6 bases from V and 7 bases from J, leaving 15 bases between. The CDR3 is 13 amino acids.

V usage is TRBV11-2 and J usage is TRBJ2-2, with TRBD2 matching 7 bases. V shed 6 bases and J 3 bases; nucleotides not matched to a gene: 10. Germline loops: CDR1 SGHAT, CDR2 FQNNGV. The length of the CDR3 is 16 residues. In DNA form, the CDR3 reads TGTGCCAGCAGACTCGTTTGGGGGGGGGACACCGGGGAGCTGTTTTTT. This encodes CASRLVWGGDTGELFF.

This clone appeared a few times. CDR3: CAWSASSPHYNSPLHF. In DNA form, the CDR3 reads TGTGCCTGGAGCGCCTCCTCCCCACACTATAATTCACCCCTCCACTTT. This chain links TRBV30 with TRBJ1-6; D not certain. Germline CDR1 is GTSNPN and CDR2 is SVGIG (reference sequence). V was clipped by 3 bases and J by 3 bases, with 15 bases between them. The CDR3 loop spans 16 amino acids.

This chain's CDR3 is CASSRWTGSSYEQYF. The CDR3 DNA follows: TGTGCCAGTAGTAGATGGACAGGGAGCTCCTACGAGCAGTACTTC. This rearrangement joins TRBV19 to TRBJ2-7; the match to TRBD1 covers 8 bases. The ends lost 4 bases at V and 0 bases at J; junction bases unmatched: 5. The germline V gene has CDR1 LNHDA and CDR2 SQIVND (reference sequence). The CDR3 extends over 15 amino acids. Full variable domain (outside the CDR3, taken from reference TRBV19 and TRBJ2-7): DGGITQSPKYLFRKEGQNVTLSCEQNLNHDAMYWYRQDPGQGLRLIYYSQIVNDFQKGDIAEGYSVSREKKESFPLTVTSAQKNPTAFYLCASSRWTGSSYEQYFGPGTRLTVT.

The CDR3 nucleotides read TGTGCCAGCAGCCCCGGTAGGGGACAGCGAGCTGGAAACACCATATATTTT. This codes for CASSPGRGQRAGNTIYF. The V call is TRBV11-3, the J call TRBJ1-3; 7 nucleotides match TRBD1. The germline V gene encodes CDR1 SGHNT and CDR2 YENEEA. V was clipped by 5 bases and J by 2 bases; unmatched bases: 12. This CDR3 is 17 amino acids long.

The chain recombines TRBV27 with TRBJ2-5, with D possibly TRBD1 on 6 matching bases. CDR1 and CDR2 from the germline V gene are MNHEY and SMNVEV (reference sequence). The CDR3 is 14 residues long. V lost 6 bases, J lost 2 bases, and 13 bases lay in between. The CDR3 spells CASSALTGQETQYF. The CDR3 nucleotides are TGTGCCAGCAGCGCCCTGACAGGTCAAGAGACCCAGTACTTC.

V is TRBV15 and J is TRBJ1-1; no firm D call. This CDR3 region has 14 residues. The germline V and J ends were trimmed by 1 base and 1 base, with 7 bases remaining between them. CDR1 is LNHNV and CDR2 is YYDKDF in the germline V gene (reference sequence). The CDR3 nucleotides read TGTGCCACCAGCAGAGGACGCGGGAACACTGAAGCTTTCTTT. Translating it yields CATSRGRGNTEAFF.

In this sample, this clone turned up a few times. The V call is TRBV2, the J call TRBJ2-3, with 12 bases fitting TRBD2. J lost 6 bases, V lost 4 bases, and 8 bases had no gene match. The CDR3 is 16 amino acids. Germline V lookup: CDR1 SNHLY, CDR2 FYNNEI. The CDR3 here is CASSGPLAGGQDTQYF. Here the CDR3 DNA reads TGTGCCAGCAGTGGTCCCCTAGCGGGGGGGCAGGATACGCAGTATTTT.

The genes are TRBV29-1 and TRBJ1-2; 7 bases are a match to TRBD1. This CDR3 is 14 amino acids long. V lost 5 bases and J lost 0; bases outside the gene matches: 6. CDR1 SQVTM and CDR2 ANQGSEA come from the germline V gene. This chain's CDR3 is CSVWQGVANYGYTF. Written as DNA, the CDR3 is TGCAGCGTTTGGCAGGGGGTAGCTAACTATGGCTACACCTTC.

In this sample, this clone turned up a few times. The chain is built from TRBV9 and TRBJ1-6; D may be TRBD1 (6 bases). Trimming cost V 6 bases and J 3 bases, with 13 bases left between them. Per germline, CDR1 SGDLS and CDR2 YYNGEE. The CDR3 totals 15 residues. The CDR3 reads CASKGGEGYNSPLHF. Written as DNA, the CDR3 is TGTGCCAGCAAGGGGGGGGAGGGCTATAATTCACCCCTCCACTTT.

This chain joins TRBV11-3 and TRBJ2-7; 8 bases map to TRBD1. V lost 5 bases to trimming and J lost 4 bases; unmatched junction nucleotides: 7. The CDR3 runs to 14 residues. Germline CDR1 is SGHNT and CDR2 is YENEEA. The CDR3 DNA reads TGTGCCAGCAGCCCTGACAGGGGTTTATACGAGCAGTACTTC. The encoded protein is CASSPDRGLYEQYF. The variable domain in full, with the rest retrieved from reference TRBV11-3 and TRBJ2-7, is EAGVVQSPRYKIIEKKQPVAFWCNPISGHNTLYWYLQNLGQGPELLIRYENEEAVDDSQLPKDRFSAERLKGVDSTLKIQPAELGDSAVYLCASSPDRGLYEQYFGPGTRLTVT.

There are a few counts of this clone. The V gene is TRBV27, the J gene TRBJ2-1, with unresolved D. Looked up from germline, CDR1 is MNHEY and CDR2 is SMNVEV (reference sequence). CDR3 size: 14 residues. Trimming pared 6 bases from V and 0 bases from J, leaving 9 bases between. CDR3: CASSRTSSYNEQFF. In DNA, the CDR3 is TGTGCCAGCAGCCGAACCAGCTCCTACAATGAGCAGTTCTTC.

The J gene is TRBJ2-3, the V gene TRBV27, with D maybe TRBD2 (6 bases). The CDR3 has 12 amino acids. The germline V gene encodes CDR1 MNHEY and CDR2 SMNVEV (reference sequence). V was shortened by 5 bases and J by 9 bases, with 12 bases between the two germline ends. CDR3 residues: CASSKGGATQYF. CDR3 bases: TGTGCCAGCAGTAAGGGAGGAGCCACGCAGTATTTT.

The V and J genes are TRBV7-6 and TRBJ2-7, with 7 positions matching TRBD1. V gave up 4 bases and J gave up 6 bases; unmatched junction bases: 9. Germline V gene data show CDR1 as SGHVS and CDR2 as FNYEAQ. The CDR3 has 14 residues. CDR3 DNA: TGTGCCAGCAGCTACCGGACAGGAGCGGCCGAGCAGTACTTC. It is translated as CASSYRTGAAEQYF. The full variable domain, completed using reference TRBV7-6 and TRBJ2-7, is GAGVSQSPRYKVTKRGQDVALRCDPISGHVSLYWYRQALGQGPEFLTYFNYEAQQDKSGLPNDRFSAERPEGSISTLTIQRTEQRDSAMYRCASSYRTGAAEQYFGPGTRLTVT.